This T cell receptor beta chain stems from a study of blood T cell repertoires in COVID-19. Study-level information: Donors in the United States, Italy and Spain gave samples during acute or convalescent COVID-19.

Produced via immunoSEQ multiplex PCR; TCRdb's table is partial and in-frame only. The data show roughly 250,000 clones, 70% to 90% seen once. The receptor comes from a woman aged 50 to 65 who had recovered from COVID-19. The sequenced material came from PBMCs or T cells enriched from blood (not recorded which).

CDR3 nucleotides: TGTGCCAGCACTTTATACAGGAGTAATTCACCCCTCCACTTT. It translates to CASTLYRSNSPLHF. This chain joins TRBV6-5 and TRBJ1-6; tentative D call: TRBD1 (5 bases). The CDR3 length is 14 residues. The V end was cut by 7 bases, the J end by 6 bases, with 13 bases between. Germline assignment: CDR1 MNHEY and CDR2 SVGAGI.